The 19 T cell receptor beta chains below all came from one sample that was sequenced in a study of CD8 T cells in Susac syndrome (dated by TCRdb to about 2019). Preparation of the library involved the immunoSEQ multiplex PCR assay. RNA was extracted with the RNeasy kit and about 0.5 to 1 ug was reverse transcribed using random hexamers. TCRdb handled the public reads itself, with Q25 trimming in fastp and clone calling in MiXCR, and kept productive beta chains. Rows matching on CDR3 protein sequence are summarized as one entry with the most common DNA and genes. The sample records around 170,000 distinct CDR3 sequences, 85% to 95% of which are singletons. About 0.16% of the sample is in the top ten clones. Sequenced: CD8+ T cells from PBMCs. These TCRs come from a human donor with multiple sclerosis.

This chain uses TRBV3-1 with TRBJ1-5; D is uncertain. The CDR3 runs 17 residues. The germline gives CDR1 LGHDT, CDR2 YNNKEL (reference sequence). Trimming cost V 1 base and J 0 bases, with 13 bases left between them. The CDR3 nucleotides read TGTGCCAGCAGCCAAGTCCGAACCGGAAATAGCAATCAGCCCCAGCATTTT. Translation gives CASSQVRTGNSNQPQHF.

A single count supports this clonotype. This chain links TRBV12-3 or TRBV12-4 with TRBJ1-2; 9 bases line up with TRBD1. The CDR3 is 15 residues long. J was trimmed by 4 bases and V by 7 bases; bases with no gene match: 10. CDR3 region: CASIPTGGAGYGYTF. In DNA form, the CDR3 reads TGTGCCAGCATCCCCACAGGGGGCGCGGGCTATGGCTACACCTTC.

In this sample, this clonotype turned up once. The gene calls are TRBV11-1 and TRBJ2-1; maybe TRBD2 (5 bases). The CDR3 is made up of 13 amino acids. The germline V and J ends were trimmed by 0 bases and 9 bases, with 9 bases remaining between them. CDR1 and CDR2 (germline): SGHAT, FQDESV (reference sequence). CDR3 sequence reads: CASSLASAVEQFF. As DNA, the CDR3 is TGTGCCAGCAGCTTAGCGTCAGCGGTTGAGCAGTTCTTC.

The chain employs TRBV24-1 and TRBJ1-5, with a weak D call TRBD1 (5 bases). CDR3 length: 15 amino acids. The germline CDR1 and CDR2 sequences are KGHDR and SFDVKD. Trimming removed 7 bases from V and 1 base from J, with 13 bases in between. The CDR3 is CATSAGGGSNQPQHF. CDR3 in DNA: TGTGCCACCAGCGCGGGGGGAGGGAGCAATCAGCCCCAGCATTTT.

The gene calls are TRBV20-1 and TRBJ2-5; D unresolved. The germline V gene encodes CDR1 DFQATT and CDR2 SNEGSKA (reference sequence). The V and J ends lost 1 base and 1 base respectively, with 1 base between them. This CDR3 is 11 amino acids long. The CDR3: CSARVQETQYF. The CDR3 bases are TGCAGTGCTAGAGTCCAAGAGACCCAGTACTTC.

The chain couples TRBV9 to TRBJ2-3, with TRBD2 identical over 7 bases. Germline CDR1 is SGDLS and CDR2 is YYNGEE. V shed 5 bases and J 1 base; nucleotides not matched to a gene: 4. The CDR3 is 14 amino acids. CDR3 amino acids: CASRPTSGTDTQYF. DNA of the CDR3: TGTGCCAGCAGACCAACTAGCGGCACAGATACGCAGTATTTT.

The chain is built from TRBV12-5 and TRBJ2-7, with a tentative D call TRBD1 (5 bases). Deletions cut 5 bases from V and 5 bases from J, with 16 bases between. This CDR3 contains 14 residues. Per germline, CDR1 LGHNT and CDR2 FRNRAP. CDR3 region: CASGDRAGPDEQYF. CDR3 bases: TGTGCTAGTGGTGACAGAGCAGGTCCAGACGAGCAGTACTTC.

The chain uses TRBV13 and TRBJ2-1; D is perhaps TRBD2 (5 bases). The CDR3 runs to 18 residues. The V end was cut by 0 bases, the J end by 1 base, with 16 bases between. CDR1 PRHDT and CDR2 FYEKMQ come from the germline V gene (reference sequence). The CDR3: CASSLGLPSGTSYNEQFF. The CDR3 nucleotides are TGTGCCAGCAGCTTAGGCTTACCCTCGGGAACTTCCTACAATGAGCAGTTCTTC. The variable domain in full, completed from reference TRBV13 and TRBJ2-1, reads AAGVIQSPRHLIKEKRETATLKCYPIPRHDTVYWYQQGPGQDPQFLISFYEKMQSDKGSIPDRFSAQQFSDYHSELNMSSLELGDSALYFCASSLGLPSGTSYNEQFFGPGTRLTVL.

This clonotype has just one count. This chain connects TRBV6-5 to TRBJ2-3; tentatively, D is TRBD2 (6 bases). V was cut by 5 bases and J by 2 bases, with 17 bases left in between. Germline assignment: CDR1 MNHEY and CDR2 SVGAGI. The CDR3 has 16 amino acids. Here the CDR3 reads CASSNRDFPFTDTQYF. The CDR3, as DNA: TGTGCCAGCAGTAACCGGGACTTCCCCTTCACAGATACGCAGTATTTT.

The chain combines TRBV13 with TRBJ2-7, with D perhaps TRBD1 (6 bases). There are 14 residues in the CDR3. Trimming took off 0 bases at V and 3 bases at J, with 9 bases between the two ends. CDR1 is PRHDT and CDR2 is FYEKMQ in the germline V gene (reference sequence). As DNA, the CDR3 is TGTGCCAGCAGCTTAGGGGCAGGGGACTACGAGCAGTACTTC. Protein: CASSLGAGDYEQYF.

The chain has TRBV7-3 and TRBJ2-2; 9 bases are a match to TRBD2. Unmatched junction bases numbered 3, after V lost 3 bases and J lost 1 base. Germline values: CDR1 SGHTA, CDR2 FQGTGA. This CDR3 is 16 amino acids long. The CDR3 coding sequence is TGTGCCAGCAGCTTCCTAGCGGGAATGAACACCGGGGAGCTGTTTTTT. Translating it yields CASSFLAGMNTGELFF.

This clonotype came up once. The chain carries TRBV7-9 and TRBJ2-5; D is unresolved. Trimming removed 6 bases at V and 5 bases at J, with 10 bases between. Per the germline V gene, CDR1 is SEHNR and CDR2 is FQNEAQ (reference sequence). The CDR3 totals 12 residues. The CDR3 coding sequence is TGTGCCAGCAGTCCACCTTGGGAGACCCAGTACTTC. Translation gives CASSPPWETQYF.

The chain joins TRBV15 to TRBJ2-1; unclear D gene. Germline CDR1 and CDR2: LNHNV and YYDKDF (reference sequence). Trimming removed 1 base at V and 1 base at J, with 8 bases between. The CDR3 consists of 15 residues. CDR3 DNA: TGTGCCACCAGCAGAGTTGCCCTGTCCTACAATGAGCAGTTCTTC. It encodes CATSRVALSYNEQFF.

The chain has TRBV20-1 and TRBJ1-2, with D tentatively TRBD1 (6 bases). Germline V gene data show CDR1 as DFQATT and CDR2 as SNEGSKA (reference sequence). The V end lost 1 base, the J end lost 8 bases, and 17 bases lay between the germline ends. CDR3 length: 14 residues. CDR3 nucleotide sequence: TGCAGTGCTAGAGGCATACAGGGTCTCTACGGCTACACCTTC. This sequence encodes CSARGIQGLYGYTF.

CDR3 bases: TGCGCCAGCAGCCCTCGAGAAGGGGGACTAGCGGCCTCCTACAATGAGCAGTTCTTC. It specifies CASSPREGGLAASYNEQFF. The gene calls are TRBV4-1 and TRBJ2-1; TRBD2 agrees at 11 bases. The CDR3 covers 19 residues. Germline values: CDR1 MGHRA, CDR2 YSYEKL. J gave up 0 bases and V 4 bases, and 11 bases lay outside the gene matches.

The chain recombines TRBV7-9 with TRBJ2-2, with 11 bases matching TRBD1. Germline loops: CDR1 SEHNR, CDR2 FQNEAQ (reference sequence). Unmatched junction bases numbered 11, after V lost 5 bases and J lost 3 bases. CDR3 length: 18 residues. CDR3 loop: CASSVTYGTGGHTGELFF. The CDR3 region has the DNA TGTGCCAGCAGCGTAACATACGGGACAGGGGGACACACCGGGGAGCTGTTTTTT. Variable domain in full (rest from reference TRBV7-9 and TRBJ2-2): DTGVSQNPRHKITKRGQNVTFRCDPISEHNRLYWYRQTLGQGPEFLTYFQNEAQLEKSRLLSDRFSAERPKGSFSTLEIQRTEQGDSAMYLCASSVTYGTGGHTGELFFGEGSRLTVL.

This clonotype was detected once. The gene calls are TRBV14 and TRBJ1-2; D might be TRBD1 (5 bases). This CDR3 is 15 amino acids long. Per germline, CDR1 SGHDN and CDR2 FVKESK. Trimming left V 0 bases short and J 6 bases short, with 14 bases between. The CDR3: CASSQDRGGGDGYTF. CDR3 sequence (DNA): TGTGCCAGCAGCCAAGATCGTGGGGGTGGAGATGGCTACACCTTC.

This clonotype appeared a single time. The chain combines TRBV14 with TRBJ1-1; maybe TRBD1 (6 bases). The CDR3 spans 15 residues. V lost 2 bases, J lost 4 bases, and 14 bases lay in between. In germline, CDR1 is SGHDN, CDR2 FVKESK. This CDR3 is CASSQTSGVGTEAFF. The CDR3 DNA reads TGTGCCAGCAGCCAAACCTCAGGGGTGGGCACTGAAGCTTTCTTT. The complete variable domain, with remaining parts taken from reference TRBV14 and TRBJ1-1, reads EAGVTQFPSHSVIEKGQTVTLRCDPISGHDNLYWYRRVMGKEIKFLLHFVKESKQDESGMPNNRFLAERTGGTYSTLKVQPAELEDSGVYFCASSQTSGVGTEAFFGQGTRLTVV.

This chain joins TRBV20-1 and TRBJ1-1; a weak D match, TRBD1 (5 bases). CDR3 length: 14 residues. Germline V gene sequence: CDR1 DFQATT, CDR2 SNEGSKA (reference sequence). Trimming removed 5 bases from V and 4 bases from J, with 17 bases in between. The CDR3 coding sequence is TGCAGTGCTCTCGGACATACCCAGGGCACTGAAGCTTTCTTT. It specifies CSALGHTQGTEAFF.